Below are 21 T cell receptor beta chains sequenced from a single sample in a study of somatic mutations in cytotoxic T cells in rheumatoid arthritis. Here immunoSEQ multiplex PCR was the method, and the copy in TCRdb shows in-frame clones only, minus some. The sample lists about 15,000 clones; 72% were seen once. Material for sequencing was CD8+ T cells sorted from blood. These TCRs come from an adult with rheumatoid arthritis.

The V and J genes are TRBV4-2 and TRBJ2-7, with TRBD1 matching over 7 bases. This CDR3 is 15 amino acids long. V shed 1 base and J 2 bases; nucleotides not matched to a gene: 5. CDR1 is LGHNA, CDR2 YNFKEQ, per germline. CDR3 region: CASSQAEGAPYEQYF. In DNA form, the CDR3 reads TGTGCCAGCAGCCAAGCAGAGGGGGCACCCTACGAGCAGTACTTC.

This chain connects TRBV9 to TRBJ2-4; 7 bases are shared with TRBD1. V lost 2 bases and J lost 0; bases outside the gene matches: 11. The CDR3 sequence is 18 residues long. CDR1 and CDR2 (germline): SGDLS, YYNGEE. DNA of the CDR3: TGTGCCAGCAGCGTTAAAGGAGGACAGGTCTTAGCCAAAAACATTCAGTACTTC. Amino acids: CASSVKGGQVLAKNIQYF.

The CDR3 DNA reads TGTGCCAGCAGCTCGGCGGGGGAGAGCACAGATACGCAGTATTTT. This translates into CASSSAGESTDTQYF. The gene calls are TRBV27 and TRBJ2-3; TRBD2 matches 7 bases. The V gene's germline CDR1 is MNHEY and CDR2 SMNVEV (reference sequence). This CDR3 spans 15 amino acids. J was trimmed by 0 bases and V by 6 bases; bases with no gene match: 6.

The chain uses TRBV19 and TRBJ1-5, with D possibly TRBD1 on 5 matching bases. Germline V gene lookup returns CDR1 LNHDA and CDR2 SQIVND (reference sequence). The CDR3 length is 16 residues. V lost 3 bases to trimming and J lost 1 base, with 13 bases between them. In nucleotides, the CDR3 is TGTGCCAGTAGTATGGGGCACGCCGCGAGCAATCAGCCCCAGCATTTT. It specifies CASSMGHAASNQPQHF.

The chain links TRBV7-9 to TRBJ2-3; weak D call: TRBD1 (5 bases). This CDR3 is built from 15 residues. Germline V gene data show CDR1 as SEHNR and CDR2 as FQNEAQ (reference sequence). Between the trimmed V and J ends, which lost 5 bases and 2 bases, there was a span of 14 bases. This CDR3 reads CASSAIIGDTDTQYF. Written as DNA, the CDR3 is TGTGCCAGCAGCGCAATTATAGGGGACACAGATACGCAGTATTTT.

The V and J genes are TRBV5-1 and TRBJ2-5; no firm D call. The CDR3 covers 15 residues. The germline V and J ends were trimmed by 1 base and 1 base, with 11 bases remaining between them. Germline values: CDR1 SGHRS, CDR2 YFSETQ. CDR3 coding DNA: TGCGCCAGCAGCTTGCTGGGCTCGCTCCAAGAGACCCAGTACTTC. Translation gives CASSLLGSLQETQYF.

This CDR3 reads CASSHTRPDTQYF. Written as DNA, the CDR3 is TGCGCCAGCAGCCATACTCGACCGGATACGCAGTATTTT. The chain joins TRBV4-1 to TRBJ2-3, with D unresolved. This CDR3 spans 13 amino acids. Germline-derived CDR1 and CDR2 are MGHRA and YSYEKL. The V and J ends lost 3 bases and 6 bases respectively, with 10 bases between them.

This clone was seen more than once but under ten times. This chain connects TRBV11-2 to TRBJ1-6, with unresolved D. The CDR3 is 17 amino acids. The germline V and J ends were trimmed by 5 bases and 3 bases, with 17 bases remaining between them. Germline loops: CDR1 SGHAT, CDR2 FQNNGV. The CDR3 DNA sequence: TGTGCCAGCAGCCCCAGACCTCCGATAGACTATAATTCACCCCTCCACTTT. This translates into CASSPRPPIDYNSPLHF.

This clone has just one count. The chain links TRBV7-8 to TRBJ2-5; D not resolved. The CDR3 runs to 11 residues. Trimming took off 5 bases at V and 5 bases at J, with 6 bases between the two ends. The germline CDR1 and CDR2 sequences are SGHVS and FQNEAQ. Written as DNA, the CDR3 is TGTGCCAGCAGCCAAGGGGAGACCCAGTACTTC. Translating gives CASSQGETQYF.

The chain couples TRBV6-1 to TRBJ1-4, with D unclear. Germline V gene lookup returns CDR1 MNHNS and CDR2 SASEGT. This CDR3 is built from 13 residues. Trimming took off 8 bases at V and 3 bases at J, with 10 bases between the two ends. The chain's CDR3 is CASHTSPNEKLFF. In DNA form, the CDR3 reads TGTGCCAGCCATACAAGCCCTAATGAAAAACTGTTTTTT.

The chain uses TRBV4-3 and TRBJ1-2, with 7 bases identical to TRBD1. This CDR3 comprises 15 residues. CDR1 is LGHNA, CDR2 YSLEER, per germline. V trimming: 0 bases; J trimming: 8 bases; junction bases outside the gene matches: 9. In DNA form, the CDR3 reads TGCGCCAGCAGCCAAGATCTCGACAGGGTGAGAGGCTACACCTTC. Its translation is CASSQDLDRVRGYTF.

V gene TRBV13 combines with J gene TRBJ2-1; D is unresolved. CDR1 and CDR2 (germline): PRHDT, FYEKMQ (reference sequence). CDR3 size: 15 residues. V was pared by 3 bases and J by 6 bases, with 15 bases between. CDR3 DNA sequence: TGTGCCAGCAGCTTCGGTATCCTCTCGGGCAATGAGCAGTTCTTC. Translation gives CASSFGILSGNEQFF.

This clone is classed as medium-sized. The chain is built from TRBV2 and TRBJ1-6; no definite D call. V was clipped by 3 bases and J by 0 bases, with 9 bases between them. Germline-derived CDR1 and CDR2 are SNHLY and FYNNEI. This CDR3 has 16 residues. CDR3 sequence (DNA): TGTGCCAGCAGTGATGGCGGAAGCTCCTATAATTCACCCCTCCACTTT. Amino acids: CASSDGGSSYNSPLHF.

CDR3 coding DNA: TGTGCCAGCAGCTTAAGATCAGGACCAAGCTCCTACAATGAGCAGTTCTTC. Protein: CASSLRSGPSSYNEQFF. The rearrangement links TRBV7-3 to TRBJ2-1; D ambiguous. The CDR3 contains 17 residues. V lost 1 base, J lost 0 bases, and 13 bases lay in between. Germline V gene lookup returns CDR1 SGHTA and CDR2 FQGTGA. Full variable domain (outside the CDR3, taken from reference TRBV7-3 and TRBJ2-1): GAGVSQTPSNKVTEKGKYVELRCDPISGHTALYWYRQSLGQGPEFLIYFQGTGAADDSGLPNDRFFAVRPEGSVSTLKIQRTERGDSAVYLCASSLRSGPSSYNEQFFGPGTRLTVL.

The chain links TRBV7-6 to TRBJ1-1; D unresolved. The V gene's germline CDR1 is SGHVS and CDR2 FNYEAQ. V dropped 1 base and J dropped 2 bases, with 8 bases sitting between them. CDR3 length equals 14 residues. The chain's CDR3 is CASSLDPANTEAFF. The CDR3 nucleotides are TGTGCCAGCAGCTTAGACCCAGCTAACACTGAAGCTTTCTTT. The variable domain in full, completed from reference TRBV7-6 and TRBJ1-1, reads GAGVSQSPRYKVTKRGQDVALRCDPISGHVSLYWYRQALGQGPEFLTYFNYEAQQDKSGLPNDRFSAERPEGSISTLTIQRTEQRDSAMYRCASSLDPANTEAFFGQGTRLTVV.

This clone was counted a single time. This chain connects TRBV27 to TRBJ2-5, with 9 bases that match TRBD2. This CDR3 contains 15 residues. CDR1 is MNHEY and CDR2 is SMNVEV in the germline V gene (reference sequence). V trimming: 2 bases; J trimming: 9 bases; junction bases outside the gene matches: 10. CDR3 bases: TGTGCCAGCAGTTTAGCTAGCGGGGCCCTTTGGGCCCAGTACTTC. Protein: CASSLASGALWAQYF.

The chain is built from TRBV5-6 and TRBJ2-3, with 8 bases identical to TRBD1. The CDR3 totals 13 residues. Germline trimming cut 3 bases from V and 7 bases from J; bases unmatched to any gene: 4. Germline V lookup: CDR1 SGHDT, CDR2 YYEEEE. The CDR3: CASSSAGGNTQYF. The CDR3 nucleotides read TGTGCCAGCAGCTCTGCAGGGGGCAATACGCAGTATTTT.

This clone was seen a handful of times. The chain combines TRBV4-3 with TRBJ1-1; the D is unclear. V was clipped by 1 base and J by 8 bases, with 11 bases between them. CDR3 length: 13 amino acids. Looked up from germline, CDR1 is LGHNA and CDR2 is YSLEER. Written as DNA, the CDR3 is TGCGCCAGCAGCCAAGGGGTTGGTGGCGAAGCTTTCTTT. It is translated as CASSQGVGGEAFF.

In nucleotides, the CDR3 is TGTGCCAGCAGCCAAGATCAAGTATGGGGGGCCGCCACAGATACGCAGTATTTT. Translation: CASSQDQVWGAATDTQYF. The chain uses TRBV4-2 and TRBJ2-3; D possibly uses TRBD1 or TRBD2 (6 bases each). The CDR3 is made up of 18 amino acids. Trimming pared 0 bases from V and 2 bases from J, leaving 18 bases between. Germline assignment: CDR1 LGHNA and CDR2 YNFKEQ.

Note on this clone: Its ends do not fully match the called genes, so a read error is possible. The chain couples TRBV27 to TRBJ2-5; no firm D call. The germline V gene encodes CDR1 MNHEY and CDR2 SMNVEV (reference sequence). The CDR3 is 14 residues long. This CDR3 reads CASSFTGSEETQYF. Written as DNA, the CDR3 is TGTGCTAGCAGTTTCACGGGTTCAGAAGAGACCCAGTACTTC.

J is TRBJ2-7 and V is TRBV7-8; possibly TRBD2 for D (7 bases). Trimming removed 1 base from V and 5 bases from J, with 12 bases in between. Germline V gene lookup returns CDR1 SGHVS and CDR2 FQNEAQ. The CDR3 is 14 residues long. The CDR3 DNA sequence: TGTGCCAGCAGCTTAGGTGGGGGGGCGGACGAGCAGTACTTC. This sequence encodes CASSLGGGADEQYF.